One and the same sample provided the 4 T cell receptor beta chains below, sequenced in a study of T-cell memory formation after mild COVID-19. TCRdb called the 5' RACE reads again in MiXCR, with one record for every CDR3 protein. The data show hundreds of thousands of distinct CDR3 sequences, with over 15% seen just once and 20% to 25% held by the top ten. Sequencing input: PBMCs or a T cell subset sorted from them (not recorded which). The receptors come from a man aged 18-30 years who had mild COVID-19 (a few samples of this study predate the infection). Cell type and time point are not known.

The chain recombines TRBV7-9 with TRBJ1-6; weak D call: TRBD1 (5 bases). The CDR3 is 15 amino acids. V lost 7 bases and J lost 7, with 17 bases in between. Germline CDR1 is SEHNR and CDR2 is FQNEAQ (reference sequence). The CDR3 here is CASTPRGRLNSPLHF. The CDR3 nucleotides are TGTGCCAGCACTCCTCGGGGCCGACTAAATTCACCCCTCCACTTT.

This clonotype has just a few counts. V usage is TRBV9 and J usage is TRBJ2-3; either TRBD1 or TRBD2 may supply D (5 bases each). The V end was cut by 0 bases, the J end by 8 bases, with 10 bases between. Germline V gene data show CDR1 as SGDLS and CDR2 as YYNGEE. This CDR3 is built from 13 residues. CDR3 region: CASSVAGTSTQYF. CDR3 sequence (DNA): TGTGCCAGCAGCGTAGCGGGGACGAGTACGCAGTATTTT.

The V gene is TRBV4-1, the J gene TRBJ1-2, with D possibly matching TRBD1 (5 bases). The CDR3 runs to 13 residues. Per the germline V gene, CDR1 is MGHRA and CDR2 is YSYEKL. Trimming took off 1 base at V and 6 bases at J, with 9 bases between the two ends. CDR3 region: CASSQVGEHGYTF. Written as DNA, the CDR3 is TGCGCCAGCAGCCAAGTAGGGGAGCATGGCTACACCTTC.

This clonotype was observed at least ten times. The chain recombines TRBV10-3 with TRBJ1-3; D is possibly TRBD1 (6 bases). Germline loops: CDR1 ENHRY, CDR2 SYGVKD. With 6 bases removed from V and 0 bases from J, the gap between germline ends came to 6 bases. The CDR3 has 13 amino acids. CDR3 DNA sequence: TGTGCCATCAGGGACAGCTCTGGAAACACCATATATTTT. Translated: CAIRDSSGNTIYF.